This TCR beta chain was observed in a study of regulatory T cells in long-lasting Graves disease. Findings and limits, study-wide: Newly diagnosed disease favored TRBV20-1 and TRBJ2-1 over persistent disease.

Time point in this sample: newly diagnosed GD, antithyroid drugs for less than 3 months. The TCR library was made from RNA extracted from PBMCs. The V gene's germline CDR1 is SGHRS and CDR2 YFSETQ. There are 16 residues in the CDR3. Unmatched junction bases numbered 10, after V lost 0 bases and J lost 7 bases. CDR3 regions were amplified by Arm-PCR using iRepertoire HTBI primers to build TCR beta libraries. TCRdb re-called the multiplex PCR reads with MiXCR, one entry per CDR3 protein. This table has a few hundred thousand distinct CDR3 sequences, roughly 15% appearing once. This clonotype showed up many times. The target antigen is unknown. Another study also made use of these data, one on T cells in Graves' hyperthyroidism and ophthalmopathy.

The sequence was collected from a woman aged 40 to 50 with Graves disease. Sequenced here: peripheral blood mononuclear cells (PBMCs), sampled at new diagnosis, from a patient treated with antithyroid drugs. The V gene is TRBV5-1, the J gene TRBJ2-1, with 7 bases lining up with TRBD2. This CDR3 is CASSLGLGGSMNEQFF. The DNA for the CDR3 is TGCGCCAGCAGCTTGGGGCTGGGCGGGAGTATGAATGAGCAGTTCTTC.